This TCR beta chain was identified during a study of cytomegalovirus exposure and HLA in healthy donors. Study as a whole: Early on, a data release was issued that held some 91 million unique TCRs from HLA-typed donors. Genotyping showed roughly 83% of 300 to 450 donors falling in the Caucasian-associated ancestry cluster. Findings of the study overall: 150 or so TCR beta chains were listed as cytomegalovirus-associated. Available immune exposure information covered CMV serostatus only.

The CDR3 extends over 13 amino acids. The germline CDR1 and CDR2 sequences are SGHRS and YFSETQ. Trimming took off 0 bases at V and 2 bases at J, with 5 bases between the two ends. The primer mix had 60 Vbeta and 13 Jbeta primers. Assay: immunoSEQ multiplex PCR; the TCRdb copy retains only in-frame clones and omits some. The sample shows some 150,000 clones, 75% of them seen only once. Comment on this clone: What it recognizes is unknown.

Material: PBMCs. The TCR sequence derives from a man younger than 45 in good health and CMV-seronegative. This chain joins TRBV5-1 and TRBJ2-5; D is unclear. The CDR3 DNA sequence: TGCGCCAGCAGCTTGGGCAGGCAAGAGACCCAGTACTTC. Encoded protein: CASSLGRQETQYF.